The 24 T cell receptor beta chains presented below share a single source sample, sequenced in a study of shared clonotypes between healthy human individuals. Some clones are missing from TCRdb's copy, which holds only in-frame ones; the method was immunoSEQ multiplex PCR. Of over 950,000 clones in the sample, about 72% were seen once. Material for sequencing was memory CD4+ T cells from PBMCs. Subset defined: CD45RA-negative fraction. These receptors were obtained from a man aged 18-30 years in good health. Some clones in this sample may be carry-over from other donors' samples.

CDR3 coding DNA: TGTGCCAGCAGTCGAACAGGGCTTCAAGCTTTCTTT. It encodes CASSRTGLQAFF. This sequence joins TRBV25-1 and TRBJ1-1; D is possibly TRBD1 (6 bases). This CDR3 contains 12 residues. Trimming took off 5 bases at V and 9 bases at J, with 13 bases between the two ends. CDR1 is MGHDK, CDR2 SYGVNS, per germline.

Here the CDR3 reads CASTMQPGQGPNEQFF. Written as DNA, the CDR3 is TGCGCCAGCACTATGCAACCGGGACAGGGGCCGAATGAGCAGTTCTTC. The gene calls are TRBV5-1 and TRBJ2-1; 10 nucleotides match TRBD1. This CDR3 is 16 amino acids long. CDR1 is SGHRS and CDR2 is YFSETQ in the germline V gene. V was clipped by 6 bases and J by 7 bases; unmatched bases: 13.

The genes are TRBV14 and TRBJ2-1, with 9 positions matching TRBD2. The CDR3 is 17 amino acids. Trimming removed 0 bases from V and 7 bases from J; junction bases left unmatched: 10. In germline, CDR1 is SGHDN, CDR2 FVKESK. CDR3 region: CASSQERTSAFLNEQFF. In nucleotides, the CDR3 is TGTGCCAGCAGCCAAGAAAGGACTAGCGCCTTTTTAAATGAGCAGTTCTTC. Together with reference TRBV14 and TRBJ2-1, the CDR3 gives the full variable domain: EAGVTQFPSHSVIEKGQTVTLRCDPISGHDNLYWYRRVMGKEIKFLLHFVKESKQDESGMPNNRFLAERTGGTYSTLKVQPAELEDSGVYFCASSQERTSAFLNEQFFGPGTRLTVL.

Remarks on this clone: A much larger clone is a single base away; this may be a read error. Other DNA sequences of this sample code for an identical CDR3. The V gene is TRBV30, the J gene TRBJ2-2, with no clear D. Germline CDR1 is GTSNPN and CDR2 is SVGIG (reference sequence). The CDR3 runs 12 residues. CDR3 DNA sequence: TGTGCATGGAGTGCGGACACCGGGGAGCTGTTTTTT. Translation: CAWSADTGELFF.

V and J are TRBV6-6 and TRBJ2-7; a weak D match, TRBD2 (6 bases). The CDR3 length is 16 residues. V dropped 2 bases and J dropped 2 bases, with 16 bases sitting between them. Germline V lookup: CDR1 MNHNY, CDR2 SVGAGI (reference sequence). DNA for the CDR3: TGTGCCAGCAGTTACGGGGGAGGAGGGGATGCCTACGAGCAGTACTTC. This gives the protein CASSYGGGGDAYEQYF.

The chain recombines TRBV7-9 with TRBJ2-5; perhaps TRBD1 as D (6 bases). Germline CDR1 and CDR2: SEHNR and FQNEAQ (reference sequence). This CDR3 is 15 amino acids long. The V and J ends lost 5 bases and 5 bases respectively, with 18 bases between them. The CDR3 region is CASSPEGVVRETQYF. The DNA of the CDR3 is TGTGCCAGCAGCCCTGAGGGGGTAGTGAGGGAGACCCAGTACTTC.

V usage is TRBV19 and J usage is TRBJ1-5; D is ambiguous. The CDR3 runs 13 residues. Germline CDR1 LNHDA, CDR2 SQIVND (reference sequence). V lost 1 base, J lost 7 bases, and 8 bases lay in between. Here the CDR3 DNA reads TGTGCCAGTAGTATAGTGAGGTCGCAGCCCCAGCATTTT. It encodes CASSIVRSQPQHF.

The chain has TRBV28 and TRBJ1-5, with a tentative D call TRBD1 (5 bases). The CDR3 has 14 residues. The germline CDR1 and CDR2 sequences are MDHEN and SYDVKM. The V and J ends lost 1 base and 5 bases respectively, with 9 bases between them. The CDR3 DNA follows: TGTGCCAGCAGTTTATCAGGGCTCGATCAGCCCCAGCATTTT. This sequence encodes CASSLSGLDQPQHF.

The gene calls are TRBV9 and TRBJ2-7; 11 bases are shared with TRBD2. The V gene's germline CDR1 is SGDLS and CDR2 YYNGEE. CDR3 size: 17 residues. After removal of 0 bases from V and 1 base from J, the junction contained 6 bases not matched to a gene. Here the CDR3 DNA reads TGTGCCAGCAGCGTAGGAGGTACTAGCGGGAGTTCCTACGAGCAGTACTTC. As protein: CASSVGGTSGSSYEQYF. The full variable domain, rest sourced from reference TRBV9 and TRBJ2-7, is DSGVTQTPKHLITATGQRVTLRCSPRSGDLSVYWYQQSLDQGLQFLIQYYNGEERAKGNILERFSAQQFPDLHSELNLSSLELGDSALYFCASSVGGTSGSSYEQYFGPGTRLTVT.

The chain joins TRBV28 to TRBJ2-5; D call uncertain. Germline CDR1 and CDR2: MDHEN and SYDVKM. With 6 bases removed from V and 2 bases from J, the gap between germline ends came to 19 bases. The length of the CDR3 is 16 residues. The CDR3 DNA follows: TGTGCCAGCAGCCAACTACCTGGGATCAAACAAGAGACCCAGTACTTC. Translation: CASSQLPGIKQETQYF.

The V gene is TRBV5-6, the J gene TRBJ2-7; tentatively, D is TRBD1 or TRBD2 (5 bases each). Trimming left V 1 base short and J 3 bases short, with 11 bases between. This CDR3 is 14 amino acids long. Germline V gene sequence: CDR1 SGHDT, CDR2 YYEEEE. The CDR3 nucleotides read TGTGCCAGCAGCTTGATGGGGGTTCACTACGAGCAGTACTTC. Translating gives CASSLMGVHYEQYF.

The chain has TRBV6-1 and TRBJ1-2; D gene uncertain. CDR3 length: 15 amino acids. Germline V CDR1 and CDR2: MNHNS, SASEGT. Trimming pared 3 bases from V and 2 bases from J, leaving 13 bases between. CDR3 sequence (DNA): TGTGCCAGCAGTGATCGGTTCGGCACCAACTATGGCTACACCTTC. As protein: CASSDRFGTNYGYTF.

The V call is TRBV4-2, the J call TRBJ2-5, with 8 positions matching TRBD1. The CDR3 covers 16 residues. The ends lost 0 bases at V and 5 bases at J; junction bases unmatched: 8. From germline, CDR1 is LGHNA and CDR2 YNFKEQ. CDR3 in DNA: TGTGCCAGCAGCCAAGATATGGCCAGGGGGCGGGAGACCCAGTACTTC. Translating gives CASSQDMARGRETQYF.

V gene TRBV30 combines with J gene TRBJ1-2, with D unresolved. The ends were cut back, 3 bases at V and 3 bases at J, with 11 bases in the middle. Germline values: CDR1 GTSNPN, CDR2 SVGIG (reference sequence). The CDR3 is 13 residues long. CDR3 sequence (DNA): TGTGCCTGGAGGGGAACGGGAGACTATGGCTACACCTTC. Translated, it gives CAWRGTGDYGYTF.

The chain uses TRBV5-1 and TRBJ1-3, with unresolved D. V gave up 2 bases and J gave up 2 bases, with 8 bases separating them. The CDR3 covers 14 residues. Germline-derived CDR1 and CDR2 are SGHRS and YFSETQ. CDR3 DNA: TGCGCCAGCAGCTTTGGAGTAGCTGGAAACACCATATATTTT. Protein sequence: CASSFGVAGNTIYF.

The rearrangement links TRBV7-2 to TRBJ2-1, with D uncertain. Germline V gene data show CDR1 as SGHTA and CDR2 as FQGNSA. The length of the CDR3 is 16 residues. V dropped 5 bases and J dropped 3 bases, with 17 bases sitting between them. CDR3 sequence: CASSVLSQHVYNEQFF. In DNA, the CDR3 is TGTGCCAGCAGCGTACTATCTCAGCACGTCTACAATGAGCAGTTCTTC.

This clone has a single count. V usage is TRBV25-1 and J usage is TRBJ2-1; D gene ambiguous. The CDR3 is made up of 15 amino acids. CDR1 and CDR2 from the germline V gene are MGHDK and SYGVNS. V lost 6 bases to trimming and J lost 2 bases, with 14 bases between them. This CDR3 reads CASSRTAGAYNEQFF. CDR3 DNA: TGTGCCAGCAGCAGGACCGCCGGCGCCTACAATGAGCAGTTCTTC.

The chain links TRBV20-1 to TRBJ2-7, with D unresolved. This CDR3 is 10 amino acids long. Germline CDR1 and CDR2: DFQATT and SNEGSKA (reference sequence). With 5 bases removed from V and 7 bases from J, the gap between germline ends came to 9 bases. The CDR3 is CSAPMGEQYF. DNA for the CDR3: TGCAGTGCTCCTATGGGGGAGCAGTACTTC.

The V and J genes are TRBV7-8 and TRBJ2-5, with D hard to call. The CDR3 totals 15 residues. Trimming took off 5 bases at V and 5 bases at J, with 18 bases between the two ends. From germline, CDR1 is SGHVS and CDR2 FQNEAQ. CDR3 sequence reads: CASSHGLHMRETQYF. The CDR3 DNA sequence: TGTGCCAGCAGCCACGGCCTTCACATGAGGGAGACCCAGTACTTC. The variable domain in full, with the rest retrieved from reference TRBV7-8 and TRBJ2-5, is GAGVSQSPRYKVAKRGQDVALRCDPISGHVSLFWYQQALGQGPEFLTYFQNEAQLDKSGLPSDRFFAERPEGSVSTLKIQRTQQEDSAVYLCASSHGLHMRETQYFGPGTRLLVL.

The V call is TRBV18, the J call TRBJ2-3; unclear D gene. This CDR3 is 12 amino acids long. V was cut by 3 bases and J by 8 bases, with 9 bases left in between. The germline V gene has CDR1 KGHSH and CDR2 LQKENI. CDR3 protein: CASSPPVLTQYF. Written as DNA, the CDR3 is TGTGCCAGCTCACCCCCGGTTCTTACGCAGTATTTT.

The V call is TRBV28, the J call TRBJ2-7, with D unclear. This CDR3 is built from 13 residues. The germline gives CDR1 MDHEN, CDR2 SYDVKM. The germline V and J ends were trimmed by 5 bases and 0 bases, with 8 bases remaining between them. Here the CDR3 reads CASSPSPSYEQYF. The CDR3 nucleotides are TGTGCCAGCAGTCCATCCCCCTCCTACGAGCAGTACTTC.

The chain joins TRBV7-2 to TRBJ2-7; 7 nucleotides line up with TRBD2. Per the germline V gene, CDR1 is SGHTA and CDR2 is FQGNSA. V was clipped by 5 bases and J by 2 bases; unmatched bases: 9. The CDR3 has 15 amino acids. Here the CDR3 DNA reads TGTGCCAGCAGCCTCCGAGCGGGGCAACCCTACGAGCAGTACTTC. Its protein product is CASSLRAGQPYEQYF.

The J gene is TRBJ2-7, the V gene TRBV2, with TRBD2 matching over 7 bases. The V segment lost 7 bases and the J segment 5 bases; nucleotides outside the gene matches: 14. Germline V gene sequence: CDR1 SNHLY, CDR2 FYNNEI. The CDR3 is 15 amino acids. CDR3 sequence (DNA): TGTGCCAGCACGATAAGGGAGGGAGGGTCCCACGAGCAGTACTTC. This encodes CASTIREGGSHEQYF.

This chain links TRBV19 with TRBJ1-2; the match to TRBD1 covers 10 bases. Looked up from germline, CDR1 is LNHDA and CDR2 is SQIVND (reference sequence). The CDR3 totals 16 residues. Trimming at V came to 1 base and at J to 7 bases, leaving 9 bases not matched to a gene. The DNA for the CDR3 is TGTGCCAGTAGTATAGTGGGAGACAGGGGGCTGCGTGGCTACACCTTC. Amino acids: CASSIVGDRGLRGYTF.